These 17 T cell receptor beta chains came from one sample sequenced in a study of cytomegalovirus exposure and HLA in healthy donors. The assay was immunoSEQ multiplex PCR, and TCRdb's table has in-frame clones only and misses some. The table includes about 92,000 clones, approximately 95% detected once. Specimen: PBMCs. Receptors originate from a woman aged 30 to 39 in good health and CMV-seropositive.

This CDR3 reads CASSVRSLAFYNEQFF. CDR3 nucleotides: TGTGCCAGCAGCGTGAGGAGTCTAGCGTTTTACAATGAGCAGTTCTTC. V gene TRBV9 combines with J gene TRBJ2-1; a possible D gene is TRBD2 (6 bases). Germline assignment: CDR1 SGDLS and CDR2 YYNGEE. Trimming shortened V by 2 bases and J by 4 bases, and 16 bases separated the two germline ends. This CDR3 is built from 16 residues.

V gene TRBV6-5 combines with J gene TRBJ1-1, with TRBD1 matching 10 bases. V shed 7 bases, J shed 14 bases, and the junction held 13 bases outside the gene matches. The CDR3 has 13 amino acids. The germline CDR1 and CDR2 sequences are MNHEY and SVGAGI. CDR3 nucleotide sequence: TGTGCCAGCACCCCTGGGACAGGGGACCCTTCATTCTTT. It encodes CASTPGTGDPSFF.

The chain links TRBV27 to TRBJ2-7, with TRBD1 matching 7 bases. V dropped 5 bases and J dropped 2; count of bases not matched to a gene: 6. The CDR3 contains 14 residues. CDR1 and CDR2 (germline): MNHEY, SMNVEV (reference sequence). The CDR3 here is CASSPGQRPYEQYF. The CDR3, as DNA: TGTGCCAGCAGTCCGGGACAGCGCCCCTACGAGCAGTACTTC.

The chain couples TRBV5-1 to TRBJ2-1; 9 nucleotides agree with TRBD2. The length of the CDR3 is 15 residues. In germline, CDR1 is SGHRS, CDR2 YFSETQ. V was pared by 4 bases and J by 6 bases, with 8 bases of the junction left unmatched. The CDR3: CASSRTGTSSNEQFF. Here the CDR3 DNA reads TGCGCCAGCAGCCGGACCGGGACTAGCAGCAATGAGCAGTTCTTC.

The rearrangement joins TRBV6-6 to TRBJ1-1; D is undetermined. The CDR3 has 15 residues. V shed 2 bases and J shed 7 bases, with 17 bases lying between them. Germline assignment: CDR1 MNHNY and CDR2 SVGAGI (reference sequence). CDR3 residues: CASSYIGPGTGEAFF. The CDR3 region has the DNA TGTGCCAGCAGTTACATAGGCCCTGGTACGGGTGAAGCTTTCTTT.

The chain combines TRBV19 with TRBJ1-2, with TRBD1 matching over 8 bases. CDR3 length: 16 residues. Germline V gene data show CDR1 as LNHDA and CDR2 as SQIVND (reference sequence). The junction had 18 bases not matched to a gene; V was cut back by 9 bases and J by 6 bases. The CDR3 bases are TGTGCCAGCAAAACTACCGGGACAGGTAGAGAGAATGGCTACACCTTC. Amino acid sequence: CASKTTGTGRENGYTF.

This clone was counted a single time. V and J are TRBV4-2 and TRBJ1-1, with TRBD1 identical over 9 bases. Germline values: CDR1 LGHNA, CDR2 YNFKEQ. The CDR3 runs to 16 residues. Germline trimming cut 4 bases from V and 3 bases from J; bases unmatched to any gene: 9. CDR3 nucleotide sequence: TGTGCCAGCAGCCTCGCCCTGGGACAGGGAGACACTGAAGCTTTCTTT. The encoded protein is CASSLALGQGDTEAFF.

The chain recombines TRBV28 with TRBJ2-1, with 14 nucleotides matching TRBD2. This CDR3 has 20 amino acids. Looked up from germline, CDR1 is MDHEN and CDR2 is SYDVKM. Germline trimming cut 5 bases from V and 2 bases from J; bases unmatched to any gene: 14. Written as DNA, the CDR3 is TGTGCCAGCAGTCCCTCTAGTTGGACTAGCGGGAGGTCCCCCTACAATGAGCAGTTCTTC. Protein product: CASSPSSWTSGRSPYNEQFF.

This chain links TRBV5-1 with TRBJ2-7, with no clear D. There are 16 residues in the CDR3. V was trimmed by 4 bases and J by 2 bases, leaving 19 bases between them. Per the germline V gene, CDR1 is SGHRS and CDR2 is YFSETQ. The CDR3 sequence is CASSPTVPPGTYEQYF. CDR3 nucleotide sequence: TGCGCCAGCAGCCCCACAGTTCCCCCTGGAACCTACGAGCAGTACTTC. Complete variable domain (other parts from reference TRBV5-1 and TRBJ2-7): KAGVTQTPRYLIKTRGQQVTLSCSPISGHRSVSWYQQTPGQGLQFLFEYFSETQRNKGNFPGRFSGRQFSNSRSEMNVSTLELGDSALYLCASSPTVPPGTYEQYFGPGTRLTVT.

As DNA, the CDR3 is TGTGCCAGCAGTGGTGGGACAGGGTTGAACAATGAGCAGTTCTTC. It yields the protein CASSGGTGLNNEQFF. V gene TRBV6-1 combines with J gene TRBJ2-1, with 9 bases identical to TRBD1. J gave up 5 bases and V 4 bases, and 6 bases lay outside the gene matches. The CDR3 length is 15 residues. CDR1 is MNHNS, CDR2 SASEGT, per germline.

The chain is built from TRBV10-3 and TRBJ1-5; the match to TRBD1 covers 10 bases. The length of the CDR3 is 16 residues. Per the germline V gene, CDR1 is ENHRY and CDR2 is SYGVKD. The trim removed 6 bases at V and 6 bases at J, leaving 11 bases unmatched. The CDR3 DNA follows: TGTGCCATCAGCCCGTCTTGGGGGGACAGGGGTCAGCCCCAGCATTTT. Translated, it gives CAISPSWGDRGQPQHF.

This sequence joins TRBV5-4 and TRBJ2-1, with a possible D match to TRBD1 (5 bases). Germline CDR1 reads SGHNT; CDR2 reads YYREEE (reference sequence). V lost 4 bases to trimming and J lost 0 bases, with 11 bases between them. This CDR3 is 15 amino acids long. CDR3 nucleotides: TGTGCCAGCAGCCCCGACAGATCCTCCTACAATGAGCAGTTCTTC. It is translated as CASSPDRSSYNEQFF.

The rearrangement joins TRBV6-1 to TRBJ2-2; no firm D call. V was clipped by 6 bases and J by 0 bases, with 11 bases between them. Germline lookup yields CDR1 MNHNS and CDR2 SASEGT. The CDR3 has 15 residues. CDR3 nucleotide sequence: TGTGCCAGCAGCCCAACTGGAGCGAACACCGGGGAGCTGTTTTTT. Protein: CASSPTGANTGELFF.

The CDR3 loop is CASSLQGKNTEAFF. In DNA, the CDR3 is TGTGCCAGCAGTTTACAGGGGAAGAACACTGAAGCTTTCTTT. The rearrangement links TRBV28 to TRBJ1-1; a weak D match, TRBD1 (6 bases). The germline gives CDR1 MDHEN, CDR2 SYDVKM. This CDR3 comprises 14 residues. Trimming shortened V by 2 bases and J by 1 base, and 8 bases separated the two germline ends.

The rearrangement links TRBV7-6 to TRBJ2-5; D possibly corresponds to TRBD1 (5 bases). Germline lookup yields CDR1 SGHVS and CDR2 FNYEAQ. Between the trimmed V and J ends, which lost 3 bases and 3 bases, there was a span of 17 bases. CDR3 length equals 16 residues. The CDR3 spells CASSLGPYPLEETQYF. CDR3 nucleotides: TGTGCCAGCAGCTTGGGGCCCTATCCGTTGGAAGAGACCCAGTACTTC.

V and J are TRBV12-5 and TRBJ2-5; D ambiguous. With 5 bases removed from V and 2 bases from J, the gap between germline ends came to 18 bases. CDR3 size: 16 residues. Looked up from germline, CDR1 is LGHNT and CDR2 is FRNRAP. CDR3 amino acids: CASGDPEEGTQETQYF. The CDR3 nucleotides read TGTGCTAGTGGTGACCCCGAGGAAGGAACTCAAGAGACCCAGTACTTC.

The chain uses TRBV7-6 and TRBJ2-7; TRBD1 agrees at 7 bases. CDR1 is SGHVS, CDR2 FNYEAQ, per germline. V lost 5 bases to trimming and J lost 3 bases; unmatched junction nucleotides: 25. CDR3 length equals 20 residues. CDR3 coding DNA: TGTGCCAGCAGCGTAGACGCTTTTGGGACAGCCAACCCTTTAGACTACGAGCAGTACTTC. It yields the protein CASSVDAFGTANPLDYEQYF.